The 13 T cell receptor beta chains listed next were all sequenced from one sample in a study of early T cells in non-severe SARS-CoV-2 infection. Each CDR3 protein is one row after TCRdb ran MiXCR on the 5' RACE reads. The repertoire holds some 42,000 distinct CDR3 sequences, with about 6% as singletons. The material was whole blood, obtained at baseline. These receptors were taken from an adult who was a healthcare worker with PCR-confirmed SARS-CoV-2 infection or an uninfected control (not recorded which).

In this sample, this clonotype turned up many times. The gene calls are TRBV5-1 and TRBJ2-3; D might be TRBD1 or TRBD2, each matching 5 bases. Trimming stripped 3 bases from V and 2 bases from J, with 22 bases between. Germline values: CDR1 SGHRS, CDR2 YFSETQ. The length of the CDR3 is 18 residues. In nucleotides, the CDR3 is TGCGCCAGCAGCTCCCTTTTGGGGGACGGGCGAATCACAGATACGCAGTATTTT. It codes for CASSSLLGDGRITDTQYF. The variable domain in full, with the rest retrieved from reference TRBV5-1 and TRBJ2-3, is KAGVTQTPRYLIKTRGQQVTLSCSPISGHRSVSWYQQTPGQGLQFLFEYFSETQRNKGNFPGRFSGRQFSNSRSEMNVSTLELGDSALYLCASSSLLGDGRITDTQYFGPGTRLTVL.

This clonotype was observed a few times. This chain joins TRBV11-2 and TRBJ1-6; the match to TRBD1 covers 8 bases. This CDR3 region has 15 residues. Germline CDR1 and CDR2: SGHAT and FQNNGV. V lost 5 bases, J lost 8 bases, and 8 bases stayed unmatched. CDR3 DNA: TGTGCCAGCAGCAATACCGGGACAGGTTATTCACCCCTCCACTTT. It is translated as CASSNTGTGYSPLHF.

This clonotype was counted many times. The CDR3 DNA reads TGTGCCGGCCGGCCCGCCGGAAACACCGGGGAGCTGTTTTTT. It codes for CAGRPAGNTGELFF. The genes are TRBV6-1 and TRBJ2-2; the D is unclear. Germline CDR1 MNHNS, CDR2 SASEGT. V was pared by 11 bases and J by 2 bases, with 15 bases between. The CDR3 loop spans 14 amino acids.

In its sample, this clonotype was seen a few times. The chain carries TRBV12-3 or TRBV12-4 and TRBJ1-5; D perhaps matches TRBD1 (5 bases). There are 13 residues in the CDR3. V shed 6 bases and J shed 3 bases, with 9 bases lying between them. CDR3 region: CASSGGVNQPQHF. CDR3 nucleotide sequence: TGTGCCAGCAGCGGGGGAGTCAATCAGCCCCAGCATTTT.

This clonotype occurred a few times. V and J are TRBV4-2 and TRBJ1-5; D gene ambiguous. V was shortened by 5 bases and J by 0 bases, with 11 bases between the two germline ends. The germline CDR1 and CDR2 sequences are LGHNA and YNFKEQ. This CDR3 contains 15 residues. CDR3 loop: CASSNWGDSNQPQHF. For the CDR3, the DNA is TGTGCCAGCAGCAACTGGGGAGATAGCAATCAGCCCCAGCATTTT.

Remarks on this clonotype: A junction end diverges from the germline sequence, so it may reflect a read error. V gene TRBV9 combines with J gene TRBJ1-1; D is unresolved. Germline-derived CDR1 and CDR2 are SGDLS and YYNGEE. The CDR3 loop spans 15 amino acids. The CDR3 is CASRVGRTLNTEAFF. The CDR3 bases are TGTGCCAGCAGAGTAGGCCGAACCCTGAACACTGAAGCTTTCTTT.

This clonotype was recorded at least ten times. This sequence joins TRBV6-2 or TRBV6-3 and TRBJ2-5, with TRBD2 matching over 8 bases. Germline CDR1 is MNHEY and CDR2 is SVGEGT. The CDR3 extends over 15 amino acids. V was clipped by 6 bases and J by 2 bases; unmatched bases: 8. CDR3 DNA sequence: TGTGCCAGCAGAAGGCGGGGGGCAGGACAAGAGACCCAGTACTTC. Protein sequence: CASRRRGAGQETQYF.

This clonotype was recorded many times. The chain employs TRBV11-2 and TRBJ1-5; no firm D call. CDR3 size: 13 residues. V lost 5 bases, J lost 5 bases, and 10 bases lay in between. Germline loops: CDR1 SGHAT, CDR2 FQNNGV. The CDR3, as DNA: TGTGCCAGCAGCCGTGGCCGGGATCAGCCCCAGCATTTT. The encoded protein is CASSRGRDQPQHF. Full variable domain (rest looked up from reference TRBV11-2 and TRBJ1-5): EAGVAQSPRYKIIEKRQSVAFWCNPISGHATLYWYQQILGQGPKLLIQFQNNGVVDDSQLPKDRFSAERLKGVDSTLKIQPAKLEDSAVYLCASSRGRDQPQHFGDGTRLSIL.

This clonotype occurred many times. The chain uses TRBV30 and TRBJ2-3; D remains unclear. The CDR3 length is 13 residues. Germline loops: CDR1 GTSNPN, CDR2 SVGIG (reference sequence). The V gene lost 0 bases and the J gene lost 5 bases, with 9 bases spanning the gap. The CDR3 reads CAWSVRRGDTQYF. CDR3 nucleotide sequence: TGTGCCTGGAGTGTACGGCGAGGAGATACGCAGTATTTT.

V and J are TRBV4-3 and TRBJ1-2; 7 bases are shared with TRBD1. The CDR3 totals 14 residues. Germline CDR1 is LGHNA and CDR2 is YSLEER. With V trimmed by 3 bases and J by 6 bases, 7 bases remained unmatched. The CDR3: CASSHALTGDGYTF. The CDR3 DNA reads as TGCGCCAGCAGCCATGCCCTAACAGGGGATGGCTACACCTTC.

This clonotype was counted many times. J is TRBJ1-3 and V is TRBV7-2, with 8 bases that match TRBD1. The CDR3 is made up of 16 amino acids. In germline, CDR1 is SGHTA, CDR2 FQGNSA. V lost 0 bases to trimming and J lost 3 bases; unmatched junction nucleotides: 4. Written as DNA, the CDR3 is TGTGCCAGCAGCTTAGCGCAGGGGGCGCTTGGAAACACCATATATTTT. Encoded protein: CASSLAQGALGNTIYF.

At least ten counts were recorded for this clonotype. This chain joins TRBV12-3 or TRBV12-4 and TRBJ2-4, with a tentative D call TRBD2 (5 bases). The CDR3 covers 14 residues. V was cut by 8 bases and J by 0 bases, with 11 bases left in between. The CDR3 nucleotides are TGTGCCAGCGCAGGAGAGGGAGCCAAAAACATTCAGTACTTC. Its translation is CASAGEGAKNIQYF.

CDR3 nucleotides: TGTGCCAGCAGCCGGTTCGATTCACCCCTCCACTTT. Residues: CASSRFDSPLHF. This chain connects TRBV5-6 to TRBJ1-6; D gene unclear. V lost 4 bases, J lost 8 bases, and 7 bases lay in between. This CDR3 is built from 12 residues. Germline V gene sequence: CDR1 SGHDT, CDR2 YYEEEE. The complete variable domain, with remaining parts taken from reference TRBV5-6 and TRBJ1-6, reads DAGVTQSPTHLIKTRGQQVTLRCSPKSGHDTVSWYQQALGQGPQFIFQYYEEEERQRGNFPDRFSGHQFPNYSSELNVNALLLGDSALYLCASSRFDSPLHFGNGTRLTVT.